What follows describes a single TCR beta chain. Its antigen remains unidentified. The data are from a study of cytomegalovirus exposure and HLA in healthy donors. V was clipped by 6 bases and J by 8 bases; unmatched bases: 5. This CDR3 is built from 13 residues. The germline CDR1 and CDR2 sequences are SNHLY and FYNNEI. Both 60 Vbeta primers and 13 Jbeta primers went into the PCR. Generated by immunoSEQ multiplex PCR, the TCRdb table keeps only in-frame clones and is missing some. The sample contains approximately 73,000 clones, under 85% of which appear only once. Study outcomes and limitations: TCR beta chains associated with HLA were, in a later analysis, more clonally expanded than equally common others.

The chain joins TRBV2 to TRBJ1-4; 8 positions agree with TRBD1. This receptor was taken from a woman in her forties in good health and CMV-seropositive. Sequenced input: PBMCs. The CDR3 DNA is TGTGCCAGCAGACCCGACAGGGGAGAAAAACTGTTTTTT. This translates into CASRPDRGEKLFF.